These T cell receptor beta chains were read from a single sample in a study of blood T cell repertoires in COVID-19. Only in-frame clones appear in the TCRdb table, and some are missing; sequencing was by immunoSEQ multiplex PCR. The sample lists over 120,000 clones; about 80% were seen once. Sequencing used peripheral blood. The source of these receptors is an elderly woman with acute or convalescent COVID-19. The CDR3 runs from the conserved cysteine through the conserved F or W. D genes are given only for firm matches. Part of the rows lack a size; the others show once, few, many or a class for expanded clones.

CDR3nt,CDR3aa,abundance,v_gene,j_gene,d_gene
TGTGCCAGTAGTCCCGGGACCGGGGAGCTGTTTTTT,CASSPGTGELFF,once,TRBV27,TRBJ2-2,NA
TGTGCCTGGAGTGTTTGGGGTAAGGGGAGGGAGCAGTACTTC,CAWSVWGKGREQYF,NA,TRBV30,TRBJ2-7,NA
TGTGCCAGTAGTTCAGAGAATAGGGGAAAACTGTTTTTT,CASSSENRGKLFF,NA,TRBV19,TRBJ1-4,NA
TGTGCCAGTAGCAACCAGGACAGGCTCGGGGCTGAAGCTTTCTTT,CASSNQDRLGAEAFF,few,TRBV19,TRBJ1-1,TRBD1
TGTGCCAGCAGCTTATCCTCCGGGAGCTCCTACGAGCAGTACTTC,CASSLSSGSSYEQYF,NA,TRBV7-3,TRBJ2-7,NA
TGTGCCAGCAGTTACTCGCGGGGGGGAGAGACCCAGTACTTC,CASSYSRGGETQYF,NA,TRBV6-6,TRBJ2-5,TRBD2
TGTGCCAGCAGCCTCCCGACAGGGCCCAACACTGAAGCTTTCTTT,CASSLPTGPNTEAFF,NA,TRBV7-2,TRBJ1-1,TRBD1
TGCGCCAGCAGCGGTACAGGGGGCACTGAAGCTTTCTTT,CASSGTGGTEAFF,NA,TRBV5-1,TRBJ1-1,TRBD1
TGTGCCAGCAGTTTCCCCGGGACAGGGGCAGATACGCAGTATTTT,CASSFPGTGADTQYF,NA,TRBV6-2/TRBV6-3,TRBJ2-3,TRBD1
TGTGCCAGTAGTGCGACAGGAAGTGACTTTAACTATGGCTACACCTTC,CASSATGSDFNYGYTF,few,TRBV19,TRBJ1-2,NA
TGTGCCAGCAGTTATGAGGACGGGGGGGCAGATACGCAGTATTTT,CASSYEDGGADTQYF,NA,TRBV6-5,TRBJ2-3,TRBD2
TGTGCCAGCAGCCAAGAGGCGGGACAGGACTATCAGCCCCAGCATTTT,CASSQEAGQDYQPQHF,NA,TRBV4-2,TRBJ1-5,TRBD1
TGTGCCAGCAGCGTAGCTTACAGGGGCTTCTATGGCTACACCTTC,CASSVAYRGFYGYTF,NA,TRBV9,TRBJ1-2,TRBD1
TGTGCCAGCAGCTTGGGCTACCAACGTATCTACAATGAGCAGTTCTTC,CASSLGYQRIYNEQFF,NA,TRBV7-3,TRBJ2-1,NA
TGTGCCAGCAGTCACGGACAGGTCACCGGGGAGCTGTTTTTT,CASSHGQVTGELFF,few,TRBV6-2/TRBV6-3,TRBJ2-2,TRBD1
TGTGCCATCAGTGTAGGGGAATCCTACGAGCAGTACTTC,CAISVGESYEQYF,NA,TRBV10-3,TRBJ2-7,NA
TGTGCCAGCAGCCTCCACTCCAGGGTAGGCGACATTCAGTACTTC,CASSLHSRVGDIQYF,NA,TRBV3-1/TRBV3-2,TRBJ2-4,NA
TGTGCCAGCAGCTTAGTCGGGGGCACTGAAGCTTTCTTT,CASSLVGGTEAFF,NA,TRBV11-3,TRBJ1-1,NA
TGTGCCTGGAGTCCTCGGTCCGGGGAGCTGTTTTTT,CAWSPRSGELFF,NA,TRBV30,TRBJ2-2,NA
TGTGCCAGCCGCCGCGACCGGACTCAGTTCTTC,CASRRDRTQFF,once,TRBV3-1/TRBV3-2,TRBJ2-1,NA
TGTGCCAGCAGCTTGACAGGATCTAACTATGGCTACACCTTC,CASSLTGSNYGYTF,NA,TRBV7-2,TRBJ1-2,NA
TGCGCCAGCAGCCAAGACGATAATTCACCCCTCCACTTT,CASSQDDNSPLHF,NA,TRBV4-1,TRBJ1-6,NA
TGTGCCAGCAGCCCTCATCGGGGCTATGGCTACACCTTC,CASSPHRGYGYTF,NA,TRBV7-2,TRBJ1-2,NA
TGTGCCAGCAGTCGACAGGGGAAATCTCTCCACGTTTCTGGCTACACCTTC,CASSRQGKSLHVSGYTF,few,TRBV6-6,TRBJ1-2,TRBD1
TGTGCCAGCAGCCCGCCGCGGGCCCGCCATTCACCCCTCCACTTT,CASSPPRARHSPLHF,NA,TRBV7-8,TRBJ1-6,NA
TGTGCCAGCAGAAACCAGGGTACCCCGTCGAGCTCTGGAAACACCATATATTTT,CASRNQGTPSSSGNTIYF,NA,TRBV6-4,TRBJ1-3,NA
TGCAGTGCTTGGGAGACAGGAGCAAAACTATTC,CSAWETGAKLF,NA,TRBV20-1,TRBJ1-2,NA
TGTGCCAGCAGTCCAGGGGGGAGCTCCTACAATGAGCAGTTCTTC,CASSPGGSSYNEQFF,NA,TRBV27,TRBJ2-1,NA
TGTGCCAGCAGCGAGAGCGGGGGGGCCGGAGAGACCCAGTACTTC,CASSESGGAGETQYF,NA,TRBV9,TRBJ2-5,TRBD2
TGTGCCAGCGGCGGGACAGGAGGGGATCAGCCCCAGCATTTT,CASGGTGGDQPQHF,NA,TRBV7-3,TRBJ1-5,TRBD1
TGTGCCAGCAGCTTGGAAGTCGGGATAGCTGCGAACACCGGGGAGCTGTTTTTT,CASSLEVGIAANTGELFF,NA,TRBV5-8,TRBJ2-2,NA
TGCGCCAGCAGCTTGGAGGGACTAGCGGGGACTGCTAGCACAGATACGCAGTATTTT,CASSLEGLAGTASTDTQYF,NA,TRBV5-1,TRBJ2-3,TRBD2
TGTGCCAGCAGATCGACAGGCCCCTATGGCTACACCTTC,CASRSTGPYGYTF,NA,TRBV6-5,TRBJ1-2,NA
TGTGCCACCAGCAGAGATCGATCGCTGAGGACTGGAAACACCATATATTTT,CATSRDRSLRTGNTIYF,NA,TRBV15,TRBJ1-3,NA
TGTGCCAGCAGCCCCACAGGCAATCAGCCCCAGCATTTT,CASSPTGNQPQHF,NA,TRBV7-2,TRBJ1-5,NA
TGTGCCAGCAGCAACAGGGGCTCCTACGAGCAGTACTTC,CASSNRGSYEQYF,once,TRBV21-1,TRBJ2-7,NA
TGTGCCAGCAGCTTAGATCAGTGGGGGGCTGAAGCTTTCTTT,CASSLDQWGAEAFF,NA,TRBV11-2,TRBJ1-1,NA
TGTGCCATCAGTGAGTCGGTCACCCAGAACACGCAGTATTTT,CAISESVTQNTQYF,NA,TRBV10-3,TRBJ2-3,NA
TGTGCCAGCAGCCGATCTGGCGGGGGTAACACCGGGGAGCTGTTTTTT,CASSRSGGGNTGELFF,NA,TRBV3-1/TRBV3-2,TRBJ2-2,TRBD2
TGTGCCAGCAGTTCGCAGGGTGCGGACACCATATATTTT,CASSSQGADTIYF,few,TRBV2,TRBJ1-3,NA
TGCGCCAGCAGCCAAGCGAGGGATTCACCCCTCCACTTT,CASSQARDSPLHF,NA,TRBV4-3,TRBJ1-6,NA
TGTGCTAGCAGCTTGAGGGAAAACTCCTACAATGAGCAGTTCTTC,CASSLRENSYNEQFF,NA,TRBV7-7,TRBJ2-1,NA
TGTGCCAGCAGTCAGGGGCTTGGGCAGCCCCAGCATTTT,CASSQGLGQPQHF,NA,TRBV6-4,TRBJ1-5,NA
TGTGCCAGCAGCTTGGGGGGGCTTCAGCCCCAGCATTTT,CASSLGGLQPQHF,NA,TRBV5-6,TRBJ1-5,NA
TGTGCCAGCTCACCACCGACAGGGGCAGGAGAGCAGTACTTC,CASSPPTGAGEQYF,NA,TRBV18,TRBJ2-7,TRBD1
TGTGCCAGCAGCTTAGGACGGGGGGACCGCAATGAGCAGTTCTTC,CASSLGRGDRNEQFF,NA,TRBV11-3,TRBJ2-1,TRBD2
TGTGCCAGCAGCCCGGGACAGGGAGACACCGGGGAGCTGTTTTTT,CASSPGQGDTGELFF,once,TRBV7-9,TRBJ2-2,TRBD1
TGTGCCAGCAGCTCACTCATCGCGGGTGGCTACACCTTC,CASSSLIAGGYTF,NA,TRBV12-3/TRBV12-4,TRBJ1-2,NA
TGTGCCAGCAGTTCCGGAAGGATAGGGACACAGACCTTC,CASSSGRIGTQTF,few,TRBV27,TRBJ1-2,NA
TGTGCCAGCAGCTCGGACAGGGGGCAGCCCCAGCATTTT,CASSSDRGQPQHF,NA,TRBV12-3/TRBV12-4,TRBJ1-5,TRBD1
TGTGCTAGTGGTTCCCAGAATCAGCCCCAGCATTTT,CASGSQNQPQHF,NA,TRBV12-5,TRBJ1-5,NA